This T cell receptor (beta chain) was identified in a study of blood T cell repertoires in COVID-19. This CDR3 is 13 amino acids long. V was cut by 4 bases and J by 7 bases, with 11 bases left in between. Germline values: CDR1 SNHLY, CDR2 FYNNEI. Here immunoSEQ multiplex PCR was the method, and the copy in TCRdb shows in-frame clones only, minus some. The sample consists of about 170,000 clones, about 88% of them appearing once. Material: peripheral blood. The chain uses TRBV2 and TRBJ1-5; D is possibly TRBD1 (6 bases). This TCR came from a woman older than 75 in a cohort sampled during active or convalescent COVID-19. Here the CDR3 reads CASSGAGAQPQHF. In DNA, the CDR3 is TGTGCCAGCAGTGGGGCAGGGGCCCAGCCCCAGCATTTT.